This is a list of T cell receptor beta chains from one sample in a study of T cell repertoires in cytomegalovirus infection. TCRdb reanalysed the reads using MiXCR and keeps one entry per CDR3 protein. This sample has roughly 230,000 distinct CDR3 sequences, with about a sixth found just once. Sequenced: CD8+ T cells from PBMCs. These receptors were taken from a human donor in good health (CMV status not recorded). Some clones in this sample may be carry-over from other donors' samples. CDR3s include the opening cysteine and the closing phenylalanine or tryptophan. D genes are given only for firm matches. Size is omitted from some rows. Given values are once, few, many or a class for expanded clones.

v_call: TRBV4-1
d_call: .
j_call: TRBJ2-7
clone_size: .
cdr3_nt: TGCGCCAGCAGCCAAGGACTACCAGACGAGCAGTACTTC
cdr3_aa: CASSQGLPDEQYF

v_call: TRBV13
d_call: .
j_call: TRBJ2-7
clone_size: .
cdr3_nt: TGTGCCAGCGGTTCAGGGGCGACTACCTACGAGCAGTACTTC
cdr3_aa: CASGSGATTYEQYF

v_call: TRBV28
d_call: .
j_call: TRBJ1-6
clone_size: many
cdr3_nt: TGTGCCAGCAGCATTGCTTCAGGGATCAATAATTCACCCCTCCACTTT
cdr3_aa: CASSIASGINNSPLHF

v_call: TRBV7-8
d_call: .
j_call: TRBJ1-2
clone_size: many
cdr3_nt: TGTGCCAGCAGCTTAGCAACAGGTTCTTCCTATGGCTACACCTTC
cdr3_aa: CASSLATGSSYGYTF

v_call: TRBV7-9
d_call: TRBD2
j_call: TRBJ2-1
clone_size: many
cdr3_nt: TGTGCCAGCAGCGGGGGGGGTACACCATCCTACAATGAGCAGTTCTTC
cdr3_aa: CASSGGGTPSYNEQFF

v_call: TRBV7-9
d_call: TRBD2
j_call: TRBJ2-7
clone_size: .
cdr3_nt: TGTGCCAGCAGCTTTACTAGCGGGCTATACGAGCAGTACTTC
cdr3_aa: CASSFTSGLYEQYF

v_call: TRBV6-5
d_call: .
j_call: TRBJ2-1
clone_size: .
cdr3_nt: TGTGCCAGCAGTTACTCGATAGGCTCCTACAATGAGCAGTTCTTC
cdr3_aa: CASSYSIGSYNEQFF

v_call: TRBV5-5
d_call: TRBD1
j_call: TRBJ2-5
clone_size: .
cdr3_nt: TGTGCCAGCAGCTTGGGGGAACAGGGGTACCAAGAGACCCAGTACTTC
cdr3_aa: CASSLGEQGYQETQYF

v_call: TRBV20-1
d_call: .
j_call: TRBJ2-4
clone_size: .
cdr3_nt: TGCAGTGCTAGAGATCCGGCCGTGGCCAAAAACATTCAGTACTTC
cdr3_aa: CSARDPAVAKNIQYF

v_call: TRBV9
d_call: TRBD1
j_call: TRBJ1-2
clone_size: few
cdr3_nt: TGTGCCAGCAGCTCGGGACAGGGCCTGTACTATGGCTACACCTTC
cdr3_aa: CASSSGQGLYYGYTF

v_call: TRBV7-9
d_call: TRBD2
j_call: TRBJ2-5
clone_size: few
cdr3_nt: TGTGCCAGCAGCTCCGCAGATGAACTAGCGCCGGCAGGGACCCAGTACTTC
cdr3_aa: CASSSADELAPAGTQYF

v_call: TRBV27
d_call: .
j_call: TRBJ1-1
clone_size: .
cdr3_nt: TGTGCCAGCAGGCTGGGAGGAACTGAAGCTTTCTTT
cdr3_aa: CASRLGGTEAFF

v_call: TRBV7-8
d_call: TRBD2
j_call: TRBJ2-3
clone_size: many
cdr3_nt: TGTGCCAGCAGCCCAGAGGCTAGCGGGACAGATACGCAGTATTTT
cdr3_aa: CASSPEASGTDTQYF

v_call: TRBV5-6
d_call: .
j_call: TRBJ2-2
clone_size: few
cdr3_nt: TGTGCCAGCAGCTCGGAGCCCGCCGGGGAGCTGTTTTTT
cdr3_aa: CASSSEPAGELFF

v_call: TRBV20-1
d_call: .
j_call: TRBJ2-7
clone_size: .
cdr3_nt: TGCAGTGCTAGTCCGGACAGCGGCCACGAGCAGTACTTC
cdr3_aa: CSASPDSGHEQYF

v_call: TRBV7-9
d_call: .
j_call: TRBJ1-6
clone_size: many
cdr3_nt: TGTGCCAGCAGCTTAGTTAGGGGGAATTCACCCCTCCACTTT
cdr3_aa: CASSLVRGNSPLHF

v_call: TRBV28
d_call: .
j_call: TRBJ1-5
clone_size: .
cdr3_nt: TGTGCCAGCAGTTTCCCCGGCACTTTGGGAGATCAGCCCCAGCATTTT
cdr3_aa: CASSFPGTLGDQPQHF

v_call: TRBV6-5
d_call: .
j_call: TRBJ2-7
clone_size: .
cdr3_nt: TGTGCCAGCAGTTACTCGCAGGGAAGCTCCTACGAGCAGTACTTC
cdr3_aa: CASSYSQGSSYEQYF

v_call: TRBV7-2
d_call: .
j_call: TRBJ1-6
clone_size: many
cdr3_nt: TGTGCCAGCAGCTTACTCGCCGGCTACGACTATAATTCACCCCTCCACTTT
cdr3_aa: CASSLLAGYDYNSPLHF

v_call: TRBV4-2
d_call: .
j_call: TRBJ1-5
clone_size: many
cdr3_nt: TGTGCCAGCAGCCAAGAAGCAGGGGAATATTATCAGCCCCAGCATTTT
cdr3_aa: CASSQEAGEYYQPQHF

v_call: TRBV3-1
d_call: .
j_call: TRBJ1-5
clone_size: few
cdr3_nt: TGTGCCAGCAGCCGAGGGACATCCAGCAATCAGCCCCAGCATTTT
cdr3_aa: CASSRGTSSNQPQHF

v_call: TRBV28
d_call: .
j_call: TRBJ1-5
clone_size: many
cdr3_nt: TGTGCCAGCAGTCCAAGGGCAGGAAGTCAGCCCCAGCATTTT
cdr3_aa: CASSPRAGSQPQHF

v_call: TRBV7-6
d_call: TRBD2
j_call: TRBJ2-5
clone_size: few
cdr3_nt: TGTGCCAGCAGCTTAATCCCGGCTAGCGGGGGAGTGGAGACCCAGTACTTC
cdr3_aa: CASSLIPASGGVETQYF

v_call: TRBV11-2
d_call: .
j_call: TRBJ1-1
clone_size: many
cdr3_nt: TGTGCCAGCAGCCCCAACTCACGGGTCCAGGGGCGACGGTCCACTGAAGCTTTCTTT
cdr3_aa: CASSPNSRVQGRRSTEAFF

v_call: TRBV7-8
d_call: .
j_call: TRBJ2-7
clone_size: many
cdr3_nt: TGTGCCAGCAGCCTAGACCCAGGGGACTCCTACGAGCAGTACTTC
cdr3_aa: CASSLDPGDSYEQYF

v_call: TRBV19
d_call: TRBD1
j_call: TRBJ1-2
clone_size: many
cdr3_nt: TGTGCCAGTAGTGACCACTTGGGGGACAGCTATGGCTACACCTTC
cdr3_aa: CASSDHLGDSYGYTF

v_call: TRBV7-2
d_call: TRBD1
j_call: TRBJ2-7
clone_size: many
cdr3_nt: TGTGCCAGCAGCTTAGAAGGGGACAGTTTTTACGAGCAGTACTTC
cdr3_aa: CASSLEGDSFYEQYF

v_call: TRBV2
d_call: TRBD1
j_call: TRBJ1-1
clone_size: few
cdr3_nt: TGTGCCAGCAGTGAGGGGGTCGACAGGGGGTCTCCCATGAACACTGAAGCTTTCTTT
cdr3_aa: CASSEGVDRGSPMNTEAFF

v_call: TRBV27
d_call: TRBD1
j_call: TRBJ2-5
clone_size: few
cdr3_nt: TGTGCCAGCAGTCCATATTCCGGGACAGGGGGCTCGGAGACCCAGTACTTC
cdr3_aa: CASSPYSGTGGSETQYF

v_call: TRBV28
d_call: .
j_call: TRBJ2-7
clone_size: .
cdr3_nt: TGTGCCAGCAGTTTAGGCCCCTGGTACCGAGGCTCCTACGAGCAGTACTTC
cdr3_aa: CASSLGPWYRGSYEQYF

v_call: TRBV12-3/TRBV12-4
d_call: TRBD1
j_call: TRBJ1-5
clone_size: many
cdr3_nt: TGTGCCAGCAGTTTGATTCAGTATCGGACAGGCGGATCGTATAGCAATCAGCCCCAGCATTTT
cdr3_aa: CASSLIQYRTGGSYSNQPQHF

v_call: TRBV7-4
d_call: .
j_call: TRBJ2-3
clone_size: .
cdr3_nt: TGTGCCAGCATCCCTCCCCCCACAGATACGCAGTATTTT
cdr3_aa: CASIPPPTDTQYF

v_call: TRBV20-1
d_call: .
j_call: TRBJ2-5
clone_size: few
cdr3_nt: TGCAGTGCTAGAGATTCTGGACCGGGAGAGACCCAGTACTTC
cdr3_aa: CSARDSGPGETQYF

v_call: TRBV4-3
d_call: TRBD1
j_call: TRBJ1-6
clone_size: .
cdr3_nt: TGCGCCAGCAGCCAAGCCTTGGGACAGGGGTATAATTCACCCCTCCACTTT
cdr3_aa: CASSQALGQGYNSPLHF

v_call: TRBV24-1
d_call: TRBD1
j_call: TRBJ2-1
clone_size: .
cdr3_nt: TGTGCCACCAGTGGCCCGGGACAGGGGATAGACAATGAGCAGTTCTTC
cdr3_aa: CATSGPGQGIDNEQFF

v_call: TRBV12-3/TRBV12-4
d_call: .
j_call: TRBJ2-3
clone_size: .
cdr3_nt: TGTGCCAGCAGTTTATTTGGGGTCCCAGATACGCAGTATTTT
cdr3_aa: CASSLFGVPDTQYF

v_call: TRBV12-3/TRBV12-4
d_call: .
j_call: TRBJ1-5
clone_size: many
cdr3_nt: TGTGCGACGGGGGCTAATCAGCCCCAGCATTTT
cdr3_aa: CATGANQPQHF

v_call: TRBV2
d_call: TRBD2
j_call: TRBJ2-5
clone_size: .
cdr3_nt: TGTGCCACCATTACTAGCGGGGGGGCATTCGGAGAGACCCAGTACTTC
cdr3_aa: CATITSGGAFGETQYF

v_call: TRBV6-6
d_call: .
j_call: TRBJ1-1
clone_size: .
cdr3_nt: TGTGCCAGCAGTTACTTATCGGTCGGCACTGAAGCTTTCTTT
cdr3_aa: CASSYLSVGTEAFF

v_call: TRBV4-1
d_call: .
j_call: TRBJ1-3
clone_size: .
cdr3_nt: TGCGCCAGCAGCCCATTCACCGGGAGTGATGGAAACACCATATATTTT
cdr3_aa: CASSPFTGSDGNTIYF

v_call: TRBV29-1
d_call: TRBD1
j_call: TRBJ2-3
clone_size: once
cdr3_nt: TGCAGCGTTACGCCTCCGGGACAGGGGAACACAGATACGCAGTATTTT
cdr3_aa: CSVTPPGQGNTDTQYF

v_call: TRBV7-9
d_call: .
j_call: TRBJ1-2
clone_size: many
cdr3_nt: TGTGCCAGCAGCTTAGGGGTACCCACTTTTGACGGCTACACCTTC
cdr3_aa: CASSLGVPTFDGYTF